The source of this T cell receptor (beta chain) is a study of T cells in Graves' hyperthyroidism and ophthalmopathy. This clonotype occurred a few times. Its antigen is as yet unknown. It may be a read error: a sequence one base away is much more abundant. The TCR beta CDR3 regions underwent amplification using RNA transcripts as the source. HTBI primers were employed in a first-round RT-PCR of the TCR CDR3. TCRdb processed the multiplex PCR reads anew with MiXCR; each CDR3 protein has one entry. The table has 650,000 to 800,000 distinct CDR3 sequences, just under 45% seen once. Diagnoses used clinical symptoms, serum thyroxine and TRAb, thyroid ultrasound and orbital computed tomography. General study points: The model forecast ophthalmopathy, anticipating it by a median around 6.5 months before onset.

V lost 8 bases and J 1 base, leaving 8 bases between the germline ends. The CDR3 totals 12 residues. Sequences were obtained from peripheral blood or thyroid tissue (not recorded which). The rearrangement joins TRBV12-3 or TRBV12-4 to TRBJ1-1, with D perhaps matching TRBD1 (5 bases). This receptor was taken from an adult man with Graves' disease, either hyperthyroidism or ophthalmopathy (not recorded which). CDR3 bases: TGTGCCAGCTGGGGACCGAACACTGAAGCTTTCTTT. Its translation is CASWGPNTEAFF.